This section outlines one TCR beta chain sequence together with its context. This specimen comes from a study of Graves' ophthalmopathy and Graves' hyperthyroidism. Whole-study context: Cases classed as stable hyperthyroidism had no ophthalmopathy within 18 months of follow-up.

Germline CDR1 KGHDR, CDR2 SFDVKD. This CDR3 has 13 residues. The V end was cut by 7 bases, the J end by 8 bases, with 16 bases between. TCR beta CDR3 amplification used RNA transcripts. RT-PCR in the first round used HTBI primers; a second-round multiplex PCR followed. TCRdb fed the multiplex PCR reads into MiXCR, producing one record per CDR3 protein. The table has around 1,000,000 distinct CDR3 sequences, less than 45% seen once. Material: peripheral blood or thyroid tissue (not recorded which). This chain links TRBV24-1 with TRBJ1-2, with no clear D. The receptor was isolated from an adult man with Graves' hyperthyroidism. CDR3 bases: TGTGCCACCAGCGCCGGGAGCCGCGGCGGCTACACCTTC. It specifies CATSAGSRGGYTF.